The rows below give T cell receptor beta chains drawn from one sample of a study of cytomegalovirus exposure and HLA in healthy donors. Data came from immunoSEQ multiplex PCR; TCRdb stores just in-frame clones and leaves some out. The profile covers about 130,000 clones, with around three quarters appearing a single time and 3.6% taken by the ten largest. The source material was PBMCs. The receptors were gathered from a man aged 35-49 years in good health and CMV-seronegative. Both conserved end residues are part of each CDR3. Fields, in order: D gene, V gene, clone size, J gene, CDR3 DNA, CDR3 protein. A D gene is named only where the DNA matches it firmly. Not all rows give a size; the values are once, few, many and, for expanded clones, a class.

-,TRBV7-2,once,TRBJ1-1,TGTGCCAGCAGCTTCACTTCCGGACGACGGGGTGAAGCTTTCTTT,CASSFTSGRRGEAFF
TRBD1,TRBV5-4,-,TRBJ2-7,TGTGCCAGCAGTTCAGACGGGACAGGGTTCTACGAGCAGTACTTC,CASSSDGTGFYEQYF
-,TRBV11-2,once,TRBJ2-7,TGTGCCAGCAGCCCCCGACTAGACTTCTACGAGCAGTACTTC,CASSPRLDFYEQYF
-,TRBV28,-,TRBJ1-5,TGTGCCAGCAGTTCGCCATCAGGACAGTTTTACAATCAGCCCCAGCATTTT,CASSSPSGQFYNQPQHF
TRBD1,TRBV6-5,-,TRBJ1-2,TGTGCCAGCAGCTCGGACAGGGGGGTTAACTATGGCTACACCTTC,CASSSDRGVNYGYTF
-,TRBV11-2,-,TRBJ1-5,TGTGCCAGCAGCCCACAGGGAAATCAGCCCCAGCATTTT,CASSPQGNQPQHF
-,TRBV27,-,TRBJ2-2,TGTGCCAGCAGTTCTATCGCCGGGGAGCTGTTTTTT,CASSSIAGELFF
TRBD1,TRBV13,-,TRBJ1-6,TGTGCCAGCAGCTTAAGACAGGGAGGCTCCTATAATTCACCCCTCCACTTT,CASSLRQGGSYNSPLHF
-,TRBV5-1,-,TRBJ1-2,TGCGCCAGCAGCTTGGAAGTTGCGGTCACCTATGGCTACACCTTC,CASSLEVAVTYGYTF
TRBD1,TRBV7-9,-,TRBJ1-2,TGTGCCAGCAGGGTCTTAGGGGGCGGCTATGGCTACACCTTC,CASRVLGGGYGYTF
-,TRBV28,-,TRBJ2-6,TGTGCCAGCAGAGCCTCTCAGGGGGGTGGGGCCAACGGCCTGACTTTC,CASRASQGGGANGLTF
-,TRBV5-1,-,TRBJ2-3,TGCGCCAGCAGCGGCGTAGCGGCCCTCACCACAGATACGCAGTATTTT,CASSGVAALTTDTQYF
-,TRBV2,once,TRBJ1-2,TGTGCCAGCAGTGAATCGGGAAGCTATGGCTACACCTTC,CASSESGSYGYTF
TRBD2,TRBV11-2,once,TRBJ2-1,TGTGCCAGCAGCTTAGTTGGCGGGGGGGCCGAAGATGAGCAGTTCTTC,CASSLVGGGAEDEQFF
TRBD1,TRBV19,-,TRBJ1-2,TGTGCCAGTAGTACCCACGACAGGGGAATTGCCTATGGCTACACCTTC,CASSTHDRGIAYGYTF
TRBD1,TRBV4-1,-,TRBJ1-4,TGCGCCAGCAGCCTAAGGGGGCCCAATGAAAAACTGTTTTTT,CASSLRGPNEKLFF
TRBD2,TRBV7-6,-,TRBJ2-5,TGTGCCAGCAAGACGGGAGGCCCAAAAGAAGGGGACCAAGAGACCCAGTACTTC,CASKTGGPKEGDQETQYF
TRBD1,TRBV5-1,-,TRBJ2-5,TGCGCCAGCAGCGTGGGACAGCAAGAGACCCAGTACTTC,CASSVGQQETQYF
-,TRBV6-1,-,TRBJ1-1,TGTGCCAGCAGTGAAGCCAGGTACACTGAAGCTTTCTTT,CASSEARYTEAFF
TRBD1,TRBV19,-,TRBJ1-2,TGTGCCAGTAGAGAAAGGGGGACAGCCTATGGCTACACCTTC,CASRERGTAYGYTF
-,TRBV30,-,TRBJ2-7,TGTGCCTGGAGTCTGGGACTCCCCCCCTACGAGCAGTACTTC,CAWSLGLPPYEQYF
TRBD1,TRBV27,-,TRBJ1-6,TGTGCCAGCAGTCCGGGGGGGCGACAGGGCAATTCACCCCTCCACTTT,CASSPGGRQGNSPLHF
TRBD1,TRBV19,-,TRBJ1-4,TGTGCCAGTGGCTCAGGGGGCGCGGATGAAAAACTGTTTTTT,CASGSGGADEKLFF
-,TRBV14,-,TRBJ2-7,TGTGCCAGCAGCCAAGATTCCAGGGCGAGGGAGCAGTACTTC,CASSQDSRAREQYF
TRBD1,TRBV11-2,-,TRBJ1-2,TGTGCCAGCAGCTTAGATGGGACAGGGGCTGGCTACACCTTC,CASSLDGTGAGYTF
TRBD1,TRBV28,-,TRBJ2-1,TGTGCCAGCAGCGTGCAGGGGGATGAGCAGTTCTTC,CASSVQGDEQFF
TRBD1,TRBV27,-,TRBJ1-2,TGTGCCAGCAGTCCACGGGGAAACAGGGGTCCGGTTGCCTATGGCTACACCTTC,CASSPRGNRGPVAYGYTF
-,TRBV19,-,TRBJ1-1,TGTGCCAGTAAGCCCGTTGGGGCCTACACTGAAGCTTTCTTT,CASKPVGAYTEAFF
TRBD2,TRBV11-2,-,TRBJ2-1,TGTGCCAGCAGCCCGATAGCGGGGTACAATGAGCAGTTCTTC,CASSPIAGYNEQFF
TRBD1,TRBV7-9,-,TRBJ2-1,TGTGCCAGCAGCTCGACAGGGGTGGGAACCTACAATGAGCAGTTCTTC,CASSSTGVGTYNEQFF
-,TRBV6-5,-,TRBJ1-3,TGTGCCAGCAGCCGACAGGACTCTGGAAACACCATATATTTT,CASSRQDSGNTIYF
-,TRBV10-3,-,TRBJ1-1,TGTGCCACCTCCGTCGGGAACACTGAAGCTTTCTTT,CATSVGNTEAFF
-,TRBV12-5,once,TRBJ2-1,TGTGCTAGTGGTTTGGTTTTAGGGGACTCCTACAATGAGCAGTTCTTC,CASGLVLGDSYNEQFF
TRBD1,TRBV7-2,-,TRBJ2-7,TGTGCCAGCAGCTACTACAGGGGGACGACCGAGCAGTACTTC,CASSYYRGTTEQYF
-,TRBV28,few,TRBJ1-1,TGTGCCAGCTGGAGGGGTTGTGATTTCTTT,CASWRGCDFF
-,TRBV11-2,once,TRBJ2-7,TGTGCCAGCAGCTTATGGGGGGACGTTCCCTACGAGCAGTACTTC,CASSLWGDVPYEQYF
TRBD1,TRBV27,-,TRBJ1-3,TGTGCCAGCAAAACAGGGGGGAACTCTGGAAACACCATATATTTT,CASKTGGNSGNTIYF
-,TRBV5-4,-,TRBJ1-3,TGTGCCAGCAGCTTAAAGGGACTAAACACCATATATTTT,CASSLKGLNTIYF